This TCR delta chain was sequenced during a study of TRDV2 sequences in healthy donors (dated by TCRdb to 2018 to 2020). About the full investigation: Fewer than 25 single-cell-derived gamma9delta2 T cell clones spanning the full range of antitumor activity were TCR-sequenced and traced within the bulk repertoire.

Findings and caveats that apply to the study as a whole: The TCRdelta clonotypes of several highly reactive clones appeared rare, as these clonotypes were not detected in the bulk sequencing data of the respective donors. The observed TCRdelta repertoires were strongly focused, but the frequency of each clonotype showed no correlation with the antitumor functional potential of the corresponding clone.

The CDR3, cysteine through phenylalanine, is 17 amino acids long. The CDR3 DNA has 51 bases and is translated from base 1. After removal of 0 bases from V and 0 bases from J, the junction retains 7 bases not matched to a gene. In the germline V gene, CDR1 corresponds to GEAIGNYY and CDR2 to EKD. To follow how often functionally characterized gamma9delta2 T cell clones showed up, the researchers ran bulk sequencing on complete TCR delta chain (Vdelta2) repertoires. The Dutch blood bank supplied purchased peripheral blood from anonymous healthy donors. The gamma9delta2 T cells analyzed in the study were derived from peripheral blood of healthy donors. Judged by its sample share, this clone qualifies as medium-sized (0.01 to 0.1%). Its antigen is still unknown. Base-call qualities are not available, and no considerably larger clone is one nucleotide away. Receptor libraries were prepared by PCR. This sample was sequenced with an Illumina MiSeq. The study's own analysis went as follows. Clonotypes represented by only a single read were excluded when reporting TRDV repertoire clonotype frequencies. Public reads were reanalyzed in TCRdb with CATT, and rows carrying the same DNA were merged afterwards. None of the V and J calls come from the authors' own analysis; TCRdb made them. Present in this sample are about 1,600 delta-chain clones, roughly 16% of which were seen just once. The top ten hold 65% of the sample.

The sequence was collected from a human donor in good health. Sequencing was done on a sample of Vd2+ gamma-delta T cells from blood. Explained via the paper, the cell subset or site label denotes: TCR Vdelta2-expressing (gamma9delta2) T cells. The chain is made from TRDV2 and TRDJ1; 9 junctional bases match TRDD3. The CDR3 protein: CACDTLGDRGYTDKLIF. The nucleotide sequence reads as follows: TGTGCCTGTGACACCCTGGGGGATCGAGGGTACACCGATAAACTCATCTTT.